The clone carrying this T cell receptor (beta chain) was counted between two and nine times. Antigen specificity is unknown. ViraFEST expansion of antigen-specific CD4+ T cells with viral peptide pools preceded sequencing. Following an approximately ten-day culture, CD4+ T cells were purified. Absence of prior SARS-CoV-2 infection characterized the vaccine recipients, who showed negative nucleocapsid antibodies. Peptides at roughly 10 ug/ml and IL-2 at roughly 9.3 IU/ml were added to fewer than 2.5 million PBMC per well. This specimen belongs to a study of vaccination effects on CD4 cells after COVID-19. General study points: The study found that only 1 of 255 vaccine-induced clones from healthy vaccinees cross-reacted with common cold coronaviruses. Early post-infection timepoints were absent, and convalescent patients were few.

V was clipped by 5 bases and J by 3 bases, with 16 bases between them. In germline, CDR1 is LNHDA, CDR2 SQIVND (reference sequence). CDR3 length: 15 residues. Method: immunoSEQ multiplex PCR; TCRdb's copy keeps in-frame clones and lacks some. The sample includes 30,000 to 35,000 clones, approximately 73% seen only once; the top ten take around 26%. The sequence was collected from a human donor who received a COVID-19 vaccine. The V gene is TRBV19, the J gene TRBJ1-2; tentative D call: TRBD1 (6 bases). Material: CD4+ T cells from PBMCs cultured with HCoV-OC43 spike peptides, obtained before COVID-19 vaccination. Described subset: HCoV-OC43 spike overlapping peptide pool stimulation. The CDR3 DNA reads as TGTGCCAGTAGTCCCTCTAGACAGGTTCACTATGGCTACACCTTC. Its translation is CASSPSRQVHYGYTF.